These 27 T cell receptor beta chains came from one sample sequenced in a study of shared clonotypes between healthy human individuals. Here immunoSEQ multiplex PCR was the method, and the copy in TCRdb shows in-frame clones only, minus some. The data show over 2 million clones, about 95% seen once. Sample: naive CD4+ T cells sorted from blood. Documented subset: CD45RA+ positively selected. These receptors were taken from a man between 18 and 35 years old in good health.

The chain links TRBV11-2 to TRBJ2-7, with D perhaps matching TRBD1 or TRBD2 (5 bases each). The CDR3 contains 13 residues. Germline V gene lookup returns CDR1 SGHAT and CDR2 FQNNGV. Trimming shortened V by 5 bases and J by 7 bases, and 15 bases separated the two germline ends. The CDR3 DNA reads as TGTGCCAGCAGCCAGGGCAGATCGGGGGAGCAGTACTTC. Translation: CASSQGRSGEQYF.

CDR3 loop: CASSQDWTAFSYEQYF. The CDR3 DNA is TGCGCCAGCAGCCAAGATTGGACAGCCTTCTCCTACGAGCAGTACTTC. This chain links TRBV4-1 with TRBJ2-7, with D maybe TRBD1 (6 bases). The CDR3 has 16 residues. CDR1 MGHRA and CDR2 YSYEKL come from the germline V gene. V was pared by 0 bases and J by 0 bases, with 12 bases between.

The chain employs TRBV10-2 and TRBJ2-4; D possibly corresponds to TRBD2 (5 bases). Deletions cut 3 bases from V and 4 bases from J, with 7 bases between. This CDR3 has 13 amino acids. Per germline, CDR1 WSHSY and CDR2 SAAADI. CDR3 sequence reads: CASSEAVKNIQYF. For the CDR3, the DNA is TGCGCCAGCAGTGAAGCGGTGAAAAACATTCAGTACTTC.

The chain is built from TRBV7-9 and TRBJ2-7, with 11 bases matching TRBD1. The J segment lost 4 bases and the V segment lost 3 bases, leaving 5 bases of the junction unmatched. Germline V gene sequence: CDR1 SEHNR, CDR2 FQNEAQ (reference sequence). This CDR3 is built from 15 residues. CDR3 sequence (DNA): TGTGCCAGCAGCTTGGGACAGGGGGTTCCTTACGAGCAGTACTTC. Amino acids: CASSLGQGVPYEQYF.

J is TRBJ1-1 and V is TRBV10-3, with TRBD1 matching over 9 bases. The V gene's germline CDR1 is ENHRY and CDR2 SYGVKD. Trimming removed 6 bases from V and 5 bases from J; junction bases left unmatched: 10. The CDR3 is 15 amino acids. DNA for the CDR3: TGTGCCATCAGAAGAGGGGGGACAGGGTCTACTGAAGCTTTCTTT. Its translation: CAIRRGGTGSTEAFF.

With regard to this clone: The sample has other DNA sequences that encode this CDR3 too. The CDR3 sequence: CSVRGTDTQYF. The CDR3 DNA follows: TGCAGCGTTCGCGGGACAGATACGCAGTATTTT. The chain employs TRBV29-1 and TRBJ2-3; D perhaps matches TRBD2 (5 bases). Trimming removed 5 bases at V and 3 bases at J, with 6 bases between. The CDR3 sequence is 11 residues long. Germline V gene sequence: CDR1 SQVTM, CDR2 ANQGSEA.

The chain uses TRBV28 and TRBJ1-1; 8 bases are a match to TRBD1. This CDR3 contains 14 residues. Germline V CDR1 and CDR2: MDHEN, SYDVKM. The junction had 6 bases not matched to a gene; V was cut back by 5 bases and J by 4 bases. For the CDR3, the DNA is TGTGCCAGCAGTAGCAAACAGGGGGTCACTGAAGCTTTCTTT. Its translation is CASSSKQGVTEAFF. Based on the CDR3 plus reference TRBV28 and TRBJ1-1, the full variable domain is DVKVTQSSRYLVKRTGEKVFLECVQDMDHENMFWYRQDPGLGLRLIYFSYDVKMKEKGDIPEGYSVSREKKERFSLILESASTNQTSMYLCASSSKQGVTEAFFGQGTRLTVV.

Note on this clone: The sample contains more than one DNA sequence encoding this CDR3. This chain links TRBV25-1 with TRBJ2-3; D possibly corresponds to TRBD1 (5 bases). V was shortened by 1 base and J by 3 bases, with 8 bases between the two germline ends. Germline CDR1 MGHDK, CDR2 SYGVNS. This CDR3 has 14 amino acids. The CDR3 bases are TGTGCCAGCAGTGAATGGCAGGGAACAGATACGCAGTATTTT. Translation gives CASSEWQGTDTQYF.

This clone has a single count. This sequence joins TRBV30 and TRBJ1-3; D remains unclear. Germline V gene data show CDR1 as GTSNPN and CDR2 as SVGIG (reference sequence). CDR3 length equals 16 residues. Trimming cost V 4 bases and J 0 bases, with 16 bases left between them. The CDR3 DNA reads TGTGCCTGGAAATCCTTACGGGCTTTCTCTGGAAACACCATATATTTT. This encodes CAWKSLRAFSGNTIYF.

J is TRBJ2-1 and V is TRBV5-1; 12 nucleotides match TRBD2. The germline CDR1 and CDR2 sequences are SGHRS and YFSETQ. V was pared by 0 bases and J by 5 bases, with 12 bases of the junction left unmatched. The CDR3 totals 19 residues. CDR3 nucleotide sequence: TGCGCCAGCAGCTTGGGGGCTAGCGGGAGGGTGAACTGGAACAATGAGCAGTTCTTC. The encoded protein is CASSLGASGRVNWNNEQFF.

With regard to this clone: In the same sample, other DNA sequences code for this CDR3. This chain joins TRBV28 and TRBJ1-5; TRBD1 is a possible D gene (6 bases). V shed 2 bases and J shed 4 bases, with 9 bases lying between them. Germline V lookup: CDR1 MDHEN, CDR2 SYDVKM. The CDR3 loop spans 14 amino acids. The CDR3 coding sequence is TGTGCCAGCAGTTTAGTAGGGGGAAATCAGCCCCAGCATTTT. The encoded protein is CASSLVGGNQPQHF.

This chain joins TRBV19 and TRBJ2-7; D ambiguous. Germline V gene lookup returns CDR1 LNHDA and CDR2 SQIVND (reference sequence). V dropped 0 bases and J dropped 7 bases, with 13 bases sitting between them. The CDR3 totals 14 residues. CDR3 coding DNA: TGTGCCAGTAGTATAGAGGCCCGATCGGTGGAGCAGTACTTC. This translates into CASSIEARSVEQYF.

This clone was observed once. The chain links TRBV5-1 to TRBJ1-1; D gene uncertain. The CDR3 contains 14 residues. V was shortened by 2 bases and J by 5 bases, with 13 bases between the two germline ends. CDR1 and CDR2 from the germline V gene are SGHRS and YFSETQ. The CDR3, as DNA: TGCGCCAGCAGCTTTGACAATCTTGGGACTGAAGCTTTCTTT. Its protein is CASSFDNLGTEAFF.

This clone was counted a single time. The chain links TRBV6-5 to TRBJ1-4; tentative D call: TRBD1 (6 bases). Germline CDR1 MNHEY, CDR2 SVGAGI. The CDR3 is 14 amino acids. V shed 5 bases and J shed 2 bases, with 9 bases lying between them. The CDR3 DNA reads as TGTGCCAGCAGTCACAGGGTTACTAATGAAAAACTGTTTTTT. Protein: CASSHRVTNEKLFF.

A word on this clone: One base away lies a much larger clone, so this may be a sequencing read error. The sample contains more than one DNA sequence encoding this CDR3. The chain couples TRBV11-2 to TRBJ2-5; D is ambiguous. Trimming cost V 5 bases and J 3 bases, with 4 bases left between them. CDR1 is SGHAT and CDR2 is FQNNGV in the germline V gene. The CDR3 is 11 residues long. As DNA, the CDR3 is TGTGCCAGCAGCCTTAAAGAGACCCAGTACTTC. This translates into CASSLKETQYF.

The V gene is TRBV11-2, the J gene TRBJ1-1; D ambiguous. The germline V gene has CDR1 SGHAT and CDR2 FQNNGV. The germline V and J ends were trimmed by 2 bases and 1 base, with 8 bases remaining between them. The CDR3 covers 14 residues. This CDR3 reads CASSLTSANTEAFF. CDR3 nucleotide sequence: TGTGCCAGCAGCTTAACCAGCGCGAACACTGAAGCTTTCTTT.

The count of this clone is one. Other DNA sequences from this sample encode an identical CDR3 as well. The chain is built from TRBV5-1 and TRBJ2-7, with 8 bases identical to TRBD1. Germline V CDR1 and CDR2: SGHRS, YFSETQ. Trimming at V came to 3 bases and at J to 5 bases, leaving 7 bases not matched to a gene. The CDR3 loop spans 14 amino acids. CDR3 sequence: CASSSRQGSNEQYF. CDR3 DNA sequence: TGCGCCAGCAGCTCGCGACAGGGGTCCAACGAGCAGTACTTC.

The CDR3 region is CASRTENYGYTF. As DNA, the CDR3 is TGTGCCAGCAGGACGGAAAACTATGGCTACACCTTC. The chain links TRBV28 to TRBJ1-2, with no clear D. V lost 6 bases and J lost 2, with 7 bases in between. Germline CDR1 MDHEN, CDR2 SYDVKM. The CDR3 has 12 amino acids.

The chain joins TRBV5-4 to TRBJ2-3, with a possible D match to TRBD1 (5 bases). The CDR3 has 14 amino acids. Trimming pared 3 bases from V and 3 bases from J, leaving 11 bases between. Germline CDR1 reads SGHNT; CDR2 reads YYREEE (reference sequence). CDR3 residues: CASSSLGETDTQYF. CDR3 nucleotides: TGTGCCAGCAGCTCGTTAGGGGAAACAGATACGCAGTATTTT.

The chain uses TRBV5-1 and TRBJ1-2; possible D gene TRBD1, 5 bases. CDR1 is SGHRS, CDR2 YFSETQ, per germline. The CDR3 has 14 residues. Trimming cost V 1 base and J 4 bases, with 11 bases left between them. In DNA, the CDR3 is TGCGCCAGCAGCTTGTCAGCTGGGGGCTATGGCTACACCTTC. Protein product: CASSLSAGGYGYTF.

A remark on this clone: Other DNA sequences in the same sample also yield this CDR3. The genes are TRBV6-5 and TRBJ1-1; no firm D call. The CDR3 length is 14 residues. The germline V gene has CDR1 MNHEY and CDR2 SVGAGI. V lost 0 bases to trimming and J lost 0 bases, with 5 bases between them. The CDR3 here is CASSYSNMNTEAFF. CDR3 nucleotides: TGTGCCAGCAGTTACTCAAATATGAACACTGAAGCTTTCTTT.

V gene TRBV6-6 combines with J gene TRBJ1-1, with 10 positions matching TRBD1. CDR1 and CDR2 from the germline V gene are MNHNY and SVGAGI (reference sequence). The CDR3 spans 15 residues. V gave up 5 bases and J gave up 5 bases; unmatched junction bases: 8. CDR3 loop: CASSQGTGVWTEAFF. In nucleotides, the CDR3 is TGTGCCAGCAGTCAAGGGACAGGGGTGTGGACTGAAGCTTTCTTT.

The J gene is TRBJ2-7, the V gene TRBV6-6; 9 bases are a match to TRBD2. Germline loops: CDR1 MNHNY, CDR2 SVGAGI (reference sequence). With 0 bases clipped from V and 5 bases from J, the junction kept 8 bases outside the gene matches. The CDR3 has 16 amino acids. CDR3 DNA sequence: TGTGCCAGCAGTTACTCTTTAGGCGGGAGGGCCAACGAGCAGTACTTC. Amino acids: CASSYSLGGRANEQYF.

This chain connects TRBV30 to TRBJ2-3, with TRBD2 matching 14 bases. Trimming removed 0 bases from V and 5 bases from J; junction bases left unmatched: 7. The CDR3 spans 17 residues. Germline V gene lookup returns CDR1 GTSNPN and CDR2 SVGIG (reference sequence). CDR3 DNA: TGTGCCTGGAGTGTGGGGACTAGCGGGAGTGCGGAAGATACGCAGTATTTT. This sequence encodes CAWSVGTSGSAEDTQYF. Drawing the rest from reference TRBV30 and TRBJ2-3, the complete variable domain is SQTIHQWPATLVQPVGSPLSLECTVEGTSNPNLYWYRQAAGRGLQLLFYSVGIGQISSEVPQNLSASRPQDRQFILSSKKLLLSDSGFYLCAWSVGTSGSAEDTQYFGPGTRLTVL.

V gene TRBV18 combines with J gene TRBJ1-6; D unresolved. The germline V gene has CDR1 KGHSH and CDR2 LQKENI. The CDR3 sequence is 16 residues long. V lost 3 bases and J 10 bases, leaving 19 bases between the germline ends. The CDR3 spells CASSPLSDRILSPLHF. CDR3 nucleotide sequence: TGTGCCAGCTCACCCCTCTCCGATAGAATTCTCTCACCCCTCCACTTT.

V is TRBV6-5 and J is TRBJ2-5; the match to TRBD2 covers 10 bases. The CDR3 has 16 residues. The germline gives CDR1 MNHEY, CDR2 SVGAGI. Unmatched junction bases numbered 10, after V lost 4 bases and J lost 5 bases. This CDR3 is CASSLSGRAGGETQYF. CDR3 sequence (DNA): TGTGCCAGCAGTTTAAGCGGGAGGGCCGGTGGGGAGACCCAGTACTTC.

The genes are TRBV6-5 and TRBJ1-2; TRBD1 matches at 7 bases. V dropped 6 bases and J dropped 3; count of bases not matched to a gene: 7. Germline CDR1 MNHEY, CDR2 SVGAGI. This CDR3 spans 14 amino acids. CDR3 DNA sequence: TGTGCCAGCAGCCGCAATACAGGGGACTATGGCTACACCTTC. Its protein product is CASSRNTGDYGYTF.